A single sample is the source of the 30 T cell receptor beta chains below, sequenced in a study of type 1 regulatory T cells (dated by TCRdb to about 2021). Their specific antigens are unknown. TCRdb lists the instrument as Illumina MiSeq. TCRdb took the public reads, trimmed them with fastp at Q25, ran MiXCR for clone calling and kept in-frame beta chains. Each CDR3 protein appears once, grouped with its most common genes and DNA. The sample table lists 35,000 to 50,000 distinct CDR3 sequences, over 9% of them with a count of one. The ten most abundant clones make up 6.5% to 9% of the sample. Specimen: cultured non-Tr1 T cells, either the whole culture or a sorted T cell fraction (not recorded which). Read against the paper, the sample's cell subset or site label means: non-Tr1 population from the T-allo10 product. The receptor set was obtained from a human donor in good health.

This clonotype was counted ten times or more. The V call is TRBV6-1, the J call TRBJ1-6; D gene uncertain. This CDR3 spans 14 amino acids. The V end was cut by 7 bases, the J end by 0 bases, with 7 bases between. Germline-derived CDR1 and CDR2 are MNHNS and SASEGT. CDR3 sequence reads: CASILGSYNSPLHF. The CDR3 DNA reads TGTGCCAGCATTCTGGGCTCCTATAATTCACCCCTCCACTTT.

This clonotype appeared many times. The chain has TRBV12-3 or TRBV12-4 and TRBJ2-1, with D possibly matching TRBD2 (5 bases). The CDR3 totals 15 residues. V gave up 1 base and J gave up 0 bases, with 7 bases separating them. CDR3 residues: CASSLGGSSYNEQFF. The CDR3, as DNA: TGTGCCAGCAGTTTAGGAGGGAGCTCCTACAATGAGCAGTTCTTC.

This clonotype appeared many times. The V gene is TRBV29-1, the J gene TRBJ2-1; unclear D gene. With 6 bases removed from V and 3 bases from J, the gap between germline ends came to 9 bases. The CDR3 loop spans 12 amino acids. Germline V gives CDR1 SQVTM, CDR2 ANQGSEA. CDR3 sequence: CSVAVSYNEQFF. The DNA of the CDR3 is TGCAGCGTCGCGGTAAGCTACAATGAGCAGTTCTTC.

This clonotype was counted between two and nine times. The gene calls are TRBV4-3 and TRBJ2-7; D is ambiguous. Germline values: CDR1 LGHNA, CDR2 YSLEER. This CDR3 has 13 amino acids. With 2 bases removed from V and 3 bases from J, the gap between germline ends came to 8 bases. The CDR3 protein is CASSQTYLYEQYF. CDR3 nucleotide sequence: TGCGCCAGCAGCCAAACTTACCTCTACGAGCAGTACTTC.

In this sample, this clonotype turned up many times. The chain employs TRBV10-3 and TRBJ2-3, with D unclear. The CDR3 consists of 14 residues. Germline CDR1 is ENHRY and CDR2 is SYGVKD. Trimming left V 3 bases short and J 2 bases short, with 9 bases between. The chain's CDR3 is CAISDPQLTDTQYF. CDR3 nucleotide sequence: TGTGCCATCAGTGACCCCCAGCTCACAGATACGCAGTATTTT.

This clonotype turned up a few times. The chain combines TRBV18 with TRBJ2-1; tentative D call: TRBD1 (6 bases). The length of the CDR3 is 12 residues. Germline lookup yields CDR1 KGHSH and CDR2 LQKENI. With 3 bases removed from V and 16 bases from J, the gap between germline ends came to 16 bases. The CDR3 region is CASSPDPGGHFF. The CDR3 DNA is TGTGCCAGCTCACCGGACCCTGGGGGCCACTTCTTC.

This clonotype was seen ten or more times. V is TRBV5-5 and J is TRBJ2-5, with TRBD1 as a possible D gene (6 bases). CDR1 is SGHKS and CDR2 is YYEKEE in the germline V gene (reference sequence). Deletions cut 3 bases from V and 4 bases from J, with 10 bases between. This CDR3 contains 13 residues. The CDR3 sequence: CASSSPGVETQYF. In nucleotides, the CDR3 is TGTGCCAGCAGCTCACCAGGGGTAGAGACCCAGTACTTC.

This clonotype was seen ten or more times. The V and J genes are TRBV20-1 and TRBJ1-5, with D hard to call. Looked up from germline, CDR1 is DFQATT and CDR2 is SNEGSKA (reference sequence). The CDR3 sequence is 14 residues long. V was trimmed by 6 bases and J by 0 bases, leaving 12 bases between them. The DNA of the CDR3 is TGCAGTGCGGAGGCACAGATTAGCAATCAGCCCCAGCATTTT. It codes for CSAEAQISNQPQHF.

This chain connects TRBV9 to TRBJ2-2; D is perhaps TRBD1 or TRBD2 (5 bases each). Germline-derived CDR1 and CDR2 are SGDLS and YYNGEE. Trimming stripped 4 bases from V and 7 bases from J, with 14 bases between. CDR3 length equals 14 residues. CDR3 in DNA: TGTGCCAGCAGCCTGGGGTTGGGGGACGGGGAGCTGTTTTTT. Protein: CASSLGLGDGELFF.

This clonotype has at least ten counts. This chain joins TRBV29-1 and TRBJ2-3; 7 bases are shared with TRBD2. Germline CDR1 and CDR2: SQVTM and ANQGSEA. Trimming at V came to 4 bases and at J to 6 bases, leaving 10 bases not matched to a gene. This CDR3 is 14 amino acids long. CDR3 residues: CSVAPGGPKDTQYF. In DNA, the CDR3 is TGCAGCGTTGCCCCGGGAGGTCCAAAGGATACGCAGTATTTT.

The gene calls are TRBV20-1 and TRBJ2-6; 11 positions match TRBD1. J lost 1 base, V lost 3 bases, and 5 bases had no gene match. This CDR3 has 17 residues. CDR1 and CDR2 (germline): DFQATT, SNEGSKA (reference sequence). CDR3 nucleotides: TGCAGTGCTAGGGGGGACAGGGGGTCTTCTGGGGCCAACGTCCTGACTTTC. It encodes CSARGDRGSSGANVLTF.

This clonotype was observed many times. The rearrangement uses TRBV5-1 and TRBJ2-7; weak D call: TRBD2 (6 bases). The V end was cut by 3 bases, the J end by 3 bases, with 16 bases between. Germline V gene sequence: CDR1 SGHRS, CDR2 YFSETQ. The CDR3 is 15 residues long. The CDR3 region is CASSSTPGTGYEQYF. CDR3 in DNA: TGCGCCAGCAGCTCCACACCCGGGACTGGCTACGAGCAGTACTTC.

This clonotype came up a few times. V usage is TRBV19 and J usage is TRBJ2-2; 7 bases are a match to TRBD2. V lost 0 bases, J lost 7 bases, and 8 bases stayed unmatched. The CDR3 has 16 amino acids. Germline CDR1 LNHDA, CDR2 SQIVND (reference sequence). The CDR3 spells CASSIDLGGSVGELFF. CDR3 coding DNA: TGTGCCAGTAGTATAGATCTTGGCGGGAGCGTCGGGGAGCTGTTTTTT.

On this clonotype itself: This sequence may be a read error, since a much larger clone differs from it by one base. This chain links TRBV5-8 with TRBJ1-2; 8 bases match TRBD1. CDR3 length: 15 residues. Germline CDR1 and CDR2: SGHTS and YDEGEE. The CDR3 nucleotides are TGTGTCAGCTCCCGAAGGGACAGGTTCTCGTCTGGCTACACCTTC. This encodes CVSSRRDRFSSGYTF.

This clonotype was observed many times. The chain links TRBV7-2 to TRBJ2-2; D may be TRBD2 (5 bases). The V and J ends lost 7 bases and 6 bases respectively, with 15 bases between them. Germline CDR1 SGHTA, CDR2 FQGNSA. There are 14 residues in the CDR3. CDR3 sequence reads: CASTPPGISGELFF. In DNA, the CDR3 is TGTGCCAGCACGCCCCCGGGGATCTCCGGGGAGCTGTTTTTT.

V is TRBV7-2 and J is TRBJ1-5, with TRBD1 matching over 7 bases. CDR1 SGHTA and CDR2 FQGNSA come from the germline V gene. This CDR3 is built from 17 residues. V shed 3 bases and J 2 bases; nucleotides not matched to a gene: 10. The CDR3 coding sequence is TGTGCCAGCAGCTTTAAATGGGACAGTCCTGGCAATCAGCCCCAGCATTTT. Amino acid sequence: CASSFKWDSPGNQPQHF.

This clonotype was counted at least ten times. The chain couples TRBV7-8 to TRBJ1-6; D is unresolved. The CDR3 has 11 residues. Germline V gene data show CDR1 as SGHVS and CDR2 as FQNEAQ. The V end lost 4 bases, the J end lost 8 bases, and 3 bases lay between the germline ends. The CDR3 DNA is TGTGCCAGCAGCTCAGATTCACCCCTCCACTTT. It specifies CASSSDSPLHF.

The chain has TRBV5-1 and TRBJ2-5; 7 bases align to TRBD2. The germline V gene encodes CDR1 SGHRS and CDR2 YFSETQ. The CDR3 length is 14 residues. Trimming took 2 bases from V and 0 from J; bases not matched to a gene: 1. The CDR3 DNA follows: TGCGCCAGCAGCTTCAGCGGGAACCAAGAGACCCAGTACTTC. It is translated as CASSFSGNQETQYF.

At least ten counts were recorded for this clonotype. V usage is TRBV6-4 and J usage is TRBJ2-1; D is possibly TRBD1 (6 bases). V lost 6 bases and J 7 bases, leaving 13 bases between the germline ends. CDR3 length equals 13 residues. The germline V gene encodes CDR1 MRHNA and CDR2 SNTAGT. CDR3 amino acids: CASSETGTNEQFF. DNA of the CDR3: TGTGCCAGCAGCGAGACAGGTACGAATGAGCAGTTCTTC.

This clonotype was recorded a few times. J is TRBJ2-2 and V is TRBV18; D possibly corresponds to TRBD2 (5 bases). Trimming shortened V by 5 bases and J by 4 bases, and 8 bases separated the two germline ends. In germline, CDR1 is KGHSH, CDR2 LQKENI. The length of the CDR3 is 13 residues. CDR3 in amino acids: CASSAAVTGELFF. The CDR3 DNA reads TGTGCCAGCTCAGCAGCGGTCACCGGGGAGCTGTTTTTT.

With respect to this clonotype: Given a much more abundant clone one base away, this may be a read error. CDR3 DNA: TGCAGCGTGTTTGCAGCGCAAGAGATCCAGTACTTC. Amino acids: CSVFAAQEIQYF. The V and J genes are TRBV29-1 and TRBJ2-5, with D uncertain. The CDR3 consists of 12 residues. Germline V CDR1 and CDR2: SQVTM, ANQGSEA.

This clonotype showed up many times. The chain joins TRBV29-1 to TRBJ2-3, with no clear D. The CDR3 covers 12 residues. The ends were cut back, 7 bases at V and 0 bases at J, with 8 bases in the middle. The germline gives CDR1 SQVTM, CDR2 ANQGSEA. CDR3 in amino acids: CSGVVSTDTQYF. Written as DNA, the CDR3 is TGCAGCGGGGTGGTAAGCACAGATACGCAGTATTTT.

This clonotype was observed a handful of times. The chain employs TRBV5-6 and TRBJ2-3; 15 bases are shared with TRBD2. The CDR3 covers 19 residues. V lost 4 bases, J lost 0 bases, and 9 bases stayed unmatched. Looked up from germline, CDR1 is SGHDT and CDR2 is YYEEEE. CDR3 bases: TGTGCCAGCAGCCCCCGGACTAGCGGGAGGGGCGGAAGCACAGATACGCAGTATTTT. Residues: CASSPRTSGRGGSTDTQYF.

This clonotype was counted only a few times. The V gene is TRBV7-2, the J gene TRBJ2-3; TRBD2 matches 12 bases. Germline CDR1 reads SGHTA; CDR2 reads FQGNSA. The CDR3 length is 15 residues. Germline trimming cut 5 bases from V and 7 bases from J; bases unmatched to any gene: 7. CDR3 sequence: CASSLLAGGDYTQYF. The DNA for the CDR3 is TGTGCCAGCAGCCTTCTAGCGGGAGGGGATTATACGCAGTATTTT. The variable domain in full, completed from reference TRBV7-2 and TRBJ2-3, reads GAGVSQSPSNKVTEKGKDVELRCDPISGHTALYWYRQSLGQGLEFLIYFQGNSAPDKSGLPSDRFSAERTGGSVSTLTIQRTQQEDSAVYLCASSLLAGGDYTQYFGPGTRLTVL.

This clonotype has a handful of counts. The rearrangement uses TRBV5-1 and TRBJ2-6; D may match TRBD1 or TRBD2 (5 bases each). Germline V gene sequence: CDR1 SGHRS, CDR2 YFSETQ. CDR3 length: 15 residues. Between the trimmed V and J ends, which lost 0 bases and 2 bases, there was a span of 6 bases. The CDR3 DNA is TGCGCCAGCAGCTTGGGAGGGGCTGGGGCCAACGTCCTGACTTTC. This translates into CASSLGGAGANVLTF.

In this sample, this clonotype turned up many times. The chain uses TRBV5-1 and TRBJ2-5, with D hard to call. Germline V CDR1 and CDR2: SGHRS, YFSETQ. The V end was cut by 5 bases, the J end by 5 bases, with 13 bases between. The length of the CDR3 is 13 residues. The CDR3 nucleotides are TGCGCCAGCAGAGCTGTGGGGTTGGAGACCCAGTACTTC. Translation: CASRAVGLETQYF.

In DNA form, the CDR3 reads TGTGCCAGCAGCCCCAAGACTAGCGGGAGCGATGAGCAGTTCTTC. It yields the protein CASSPKTSGSDEQFF. This chain uses TRBV6-6 with TRBJ2-1; the match to TRBD2 covers 12 bases. The CDR3 runs to 15 residues. Trimming cost V 6 bases and J 8 bases; bases outside gene matches: 8. The germline gives CDR1 MNHNY, CDR2 SVGAGI (reference sequence).

This chain uses TRBV20-1 with TRBJ2-7, with 7 bases lining up with TRBD2. V dropped 6 bases and J dropped 4; count of bases not matched to a gene: 15. The germline CDR1 and CDR2 sequences are DFQATT and SNEGSKA (reference sequence). The CDR3 extends over 15 amino acids. DNA for the CDR3: TGCAGTGCCCCCTGGGGAGGGTCCAAGGGTTACGAGCAGTACTTC. Amino acid sequence: CSAPWGGSKGYEQYF.

The genes are TRBV29-1 and TRBJ2-1; D is unclear. V shed 2 bases and J shed 2 bases, with 13 bases lying between them. CDR1 and CDR2 from the germline V gene are SQVTM and ANQGSEA. The CDR3 loop spans 15 amino acids. The CDR3 spells CSVEPIKGTYNEQFF. CDR3 DNA: TGCAGCGTTGAACCGATCAAGGGAACCTACAATGAGCAGTTCTTC.

This clonotype was recorded a few times. The rearrangement links TRBV30 to TRBJ2-7; a possible D gene is TRBD2 (6 bases). The CDR3 runs to 14 residues. V lost 4 bases and J lost 12, with 25 bases in between. Germline loops: CDR1 GTSNPN, CDR2 SVGIG (reference sequence). CDR3: CAWTPLAIILHRYF. In DNA, the CDR3 is TGTGCCTGGACCCCACTAGCCATCATCCTACACCGGTACTTC.